These 4 T cell receptor beta chains were all obtained from the same sample, sequenced in a study of T cells in Graves' hyperthyroidism and ophthalmopathy. Amplified TCR beta CDR3 regions derived from RNA transcripts. First-round RT-PCR targeting the TCR CDR3 was performed with the HTBI primer set. TCRdb recomputed calls from the multiplex PCR reads with MiXCR, one row per CDR3 protein. The profile shows approximately 600,000 distinct CDR3 sequences, more than 20% of them singletons. The sample was blood. Receptor source: a man aged 25-45 years with Graves' ophthalmopathy.

Notes on this clonotype: This could be a read error, since a much larger clone is one nucleotide away. V gene TRBV3-1 combines with J gene TRBJ2-7; the D gene could be TRBD1 or TRBD2 (5 bases each). CDR3 length: 16 amino acids. Germline CDR1 LGHDT, CDR2 YNNKEL (reference sequence). The CDR3 nucleotides read TGTGCCGGCAGCCAATCGATCCGGGACCCCCCCTACGAGCAGTACTTC. This codes for CAGSQSIRDPPYEQYF.

The table lists this clonotype with a few counts. This chain links TRBV20-1 with TRBJ2-7; 10 nucleotides align to TRBD1. The ends lost 6 bases at V and 5 bases at J; junction bases unmatched: 7. In germline, CDR1 is DFQATT, CDR2 SNEGSKA (reference sequence). The CDR3 sequence is 13 residues long. This CDR3 is CSAAGQGHHEQYF. For the CDR3, the DNA is TGCAGTGCCGCGGGACAGGGGCACCACGAGCAGTACTTC.

This chain uses TRBV29-1 with TRBJ2-7; 7 bases are a match to TRBD2. Trimming cost V 5 bases and J 2 bases; bases outside gene matches: 12. Germline values: CDR1 SQVTM, CDR2 ANQGSEA. This CDR3 contains 15 residues. The CDR3 sequence: CSVILGLHSAYEQYF. CDR3 coding DNA: TGCAGCGTTATCTTGGGACTACATTCCGCCTACGAGCAGTACTTC.

V gene TRBV10-3 combines with J gene TRBJ2-3; D call uncertain. Germline V gene data show CDR1 as ENHRY and CDR2 as SYGVKD. The germline V and J ends were trimmed by 3 bases and 4 bases, with 14 bases remaining between them. This CDR3 region has 15 residues. In nucleotides, the CDR3 is TGTGCCATCAGTGACGTAGAGGCGATCCCAGATACGCAGTATTTT. It encodes CAISDVEAIPDTQYF.